This T cell receptor (beta chain) was captured by sequencing in a study of PD-1 blockade in classical Hodgkin lymphoma. Every patient experienced relapse after autologous stem cell transplantation, and brentuximab vedotin exposure varied. Sequencing was performed with immunoSEQ multiplex PCR; in TCRdb, only in-frame clones are kept and a portion is missing. The sample lists tens of thousands of clones, roughly 89% occurring once. The germline gives CDR1 LNHNV, CDR2 YYDKDF (reference sequence). The CDR3 consists of 14 residues. Trimming took 0 bases from V and 6 from J, leaving 9 bases between them. The receptor's source is a human donor with classical Hodgkin lymphoma. This chain connects TRBV15 to TRBJ2-1; TRBD2 is a possible D gene (5 bases). This material consisted of peripheral blood mononuclear cells (PBMCs), taken before the second cycle of nivolumab. This CDR3 is CATSRDHEGNEQFF. DNA for the CDR3: TGTGCCACCAGCAGAGATCATGAGGGCAATGAGCAGTTCTTC.